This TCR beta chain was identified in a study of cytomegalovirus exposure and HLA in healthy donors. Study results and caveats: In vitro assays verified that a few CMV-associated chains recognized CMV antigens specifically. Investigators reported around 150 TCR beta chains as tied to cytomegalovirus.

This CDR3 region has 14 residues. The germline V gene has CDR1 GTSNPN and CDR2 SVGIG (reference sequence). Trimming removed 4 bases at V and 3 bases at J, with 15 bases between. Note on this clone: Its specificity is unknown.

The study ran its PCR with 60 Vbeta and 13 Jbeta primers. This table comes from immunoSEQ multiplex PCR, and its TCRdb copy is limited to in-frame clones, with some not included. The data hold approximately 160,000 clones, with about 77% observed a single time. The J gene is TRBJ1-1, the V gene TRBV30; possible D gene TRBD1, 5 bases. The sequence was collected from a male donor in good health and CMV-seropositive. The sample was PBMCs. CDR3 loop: CAWKGPGRHTEAFF. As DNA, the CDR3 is TGTGCCTGGAAGGGGCCAGGGCGGCACACTGAAGCTTTCTTT.